The clone carrying this TCR beta chain was counted at least ten times. Its specificity is unknown. TCRdb processed the 5' RACE reads anew with MiXCR; each CDR3 protein has one entry. Here the sample spans hundreds of thousands of distinct CDR3 sequences, roughly 13% being singletons. These data belong to a study of CD8 T cells in ankylosing spondylitis. V was clipped by 3 bases and J by 4 bases, with 10 bases between them. The germline V gene has CDR1 SEHNR and CDR2 FQNEAQ (reference sequence). The CDR3 covers 13 residues. Study conclusions and caveats: Disease-associated clones were CD8+ and fairly uncommon in peripheral blood. It appeared that ankylosing spondylitis blood was characterized by a TCR beta motif of several highly homologous variants.

The sequenced material came from blood, either unsorted or a sorted T cell fraction (not recorded which). The gene calls are TRBV7-9 and TRBJ2-7; D is possibly TRBD2 (6 bases). The receptor was isolated from a male donor with ankylosing spondylitis. This chain's CDR3 is CASSFRERYEQYF. The CDR3 DNA reads TGTGCCAGCAGCTTCCGGGAGCGGTACGAGCAGTACTTC.